What follows are 11 T cell receptor beta chains derived from one specimen sequenced in a study of shared clonotypes between healthy human individuals (dated by TCRdb to about 2020). The library relied on the immunoSEQ multiplex PCR assay. As stored in TCRdb, this immuneACCESS dataset retains in-frame rearrangements with V and J assigned. A fraction of the clones does not appear; measured against another copy, unresolved V genes explain less than half of the discrepancy, and the remainder lacks a known reason. A total of 550,000 to 850,000 clones appear in this sample, around 77% of them only once. The ten biggest clones cover under 2% of the sample. The source material was memory CD4+ T cells sorted from blood. In the paper's terms, the cell subset or site label means: CD45RA-negative fraction. Receptor source: a woman aged 25 to 39 in good health.

This rearrangement joins TRBV6-1 to TRBJ2-7; D remains ambiguous. Germline V gene data show CDR1 as MNHNS and CDR2 as SASEGT. V lost 7 bases to trimming and J lost 3 bases, with 19 bases between them. CDR3 length equals 15 residues. The CDR3 sequence is CASNIRVAGIYEQYF. Written as DNA, the CDR3 is TGTGCCAGCAATATCCGGGTGGCAGGAATCTACGAGCAGTACTTC.

In this sample, this clone turned up once. The chain couples TRBV2 to TRBJ2-3; perhaps TRBD1 as D (7 bases). The germline V gene has CDR1 SNHLY and CDR2 FYNNEI. V dropped 4 bases and J dropped 3 bases, with 17 bases sitting between them. The CDR3 consists of 16 residues. CDR3 sequence reads: CASSAPTGRGTDTQYF. CDR3 bases: TGTGCCAGCAGTGCCCCGACAGGGCGGGGAACAGATACGCAGTATTTT.

The chain employs TRBV6-1 and TRBJ1-2; D uncertain. The CDR3 is 15 residues long. Germline V gene sequence: CDR1 MNHNS, CDR2 SASEGT. The ends were cut back, 2 bases at V and 3 bases at J, with 13 bases in the middle. The CDR3 region is CASSERGYPDYGYTF. DNA of the CDR3: TGTGCCAGCAGTGAACGCGGATACCCGGACTATGGCTACACCTTC.

CDR3 protein: CAISSRAWGAENTEAFF. The CDR3, as DNA: TGTGCCATCAGTTCCAGGGCCTGGGGAGCCGAGAACACTGAAGCTTTCTTT. V and J are TRBV10-3 and TRBJ1-1, with D maybe TRBD1 (5 bases). V was trimmed by 5 bases and J by 1 base, leaving 20 bases between them. Germline V CDR1 and CDR2: ENHRY, SYGVKD. The CDR3 consists of 17 residues.

The chain joins TRBV2 to TRBJ2-7, with D hard to call. Germline values: CDR1 SNHLY, CDR2 FYNNEI. The CDR3 length is 12 residues. V dropped 1 base and J dropped 6 bases, with 7 bases sitting between them. CDR3 amino acids: CASSEDRREQYF. The CDR3 DNA is TGTGCCAGCAGTGAAGATAGACGCGAGCAGTACTTC.

The chain carries TRBV15 and TRBJ1-5, with D perhaps TRBD1 (6 bases). The ends were cut back, 0 bases at V and 4 bases at J, with 13 bases in the middle. The CDR3 sequence is 16 residues long. The V gene's germline CDR1 is LNHNV and CDR2 YYDKDF (reference sequence). CDR3: CATSRDLDRLNQPQHF. DNA for the CDR3: TGTGCCACCAGCAGAGATCTAGACAGGCTGAATCAGCCCCAGCATTTT.

The chain recombines TRBV19 with TRBJ1-3, with D hard to call. The CDR3 extends over 13 amino acids. Trimming took off 5 bases at V and 3 bases at J, with 8 bases between the two ends. CDR1 LNHDA and CDR2 SQIVND come from the germline V gene (reference sequence). The CDR3 sequence: CASSPGNGNTIYF. The DNA of the CDR3 is TGTGCCAGTAGTCCTGGGAATGGAAACACCATATATTTT.

This clone was seen a handful of times. J is TRBJ1-1 and V is TRBV20-1, with D maybe TRBD1 (6 bases). CDR1 is DFQATT and CDR2 is SNEGSKA in the germline V gene (reference sequence). V lost 7 bases and J 3 bases, leaving 9 bases between the germline ends. The CDR3 has 11 amino acids. The CDR3 nucleotides are TGCAGTGTGGACAGCCACACTGAAGCTTTCTTT. Translation gives CSVDSHTEAFF.

This clone was seen a few times. This chain joins TRBV5-1 and TRBJ2-2; no reliable D call. From germline, CDR1 is SGHRS and CDR2 YFSETQ. The germline V and J ends were trimmed by 0 bases and 8 bases, with 11 bases remaining between them. The CDR3 length is 14 residues. CDR3 DNA sequence: TGCGCCAGCAGCTTGGCCCGCCAAGAGGGGGAGCTGTTTTTT. This encodes CASSLARQEGELFF.

This chain links TRBV21-1 with TRBJ1-6; the table's D call, TRBD1, has no DNA check behind it. TRBV21-1 is flagged as a pseudogene. The CDR3 contains 15 residues. The CDR3 loop reads CASSKGDRANSPLHF. The CDR3 coding sequence is TGTGCCAGCAGCAAAGGGGACAGGGCAAATTCACCCCTCCACTTT.

This clone was observed a few times. The gene calls are TRBV5-1 and TRBJ2-5; TRBD2 matches 8 bases. The CDR3 covers 15 residues. V gave up 5 bases and J gave up 1 base; unmatched junction bases: 7. Germline loops: CDR1 SGHRS, CDR2 YFSETQ. This CDR3 is CASSRISGAQETQYF. The CDR3 nucleotides are TGCGCCAGCAGTCGGATTAGCGGGGCCCAAGAGACCCAGTACTTC.